These T cell receptor beta chains were read from a single sample in a study of T cell repertoires in cytomegalovirus infection. A single record per CDR3 protein comes from TCRdb applying MiXCR to the reads. The repertoire includes approximately 500,000 distinct CDR3 sequences, 16% of them detected once, and roughly a quarter sits in the top ten. Sequencing was done on a sample of CD8+ T cells from PBMCs. The receptors come from a human donor in good health (CMV status not recorded). Some clones in this sample may be carry-over from other donors' samples. Both conserved end residues are part of each CDR3.

j_call | v_call | cdr3_aa
TRBJ2-1 | TRBV18 | CASSLYRGGDEQFF
TRBJ2-5 | TRBV10-3 | CAIRSGQGIGETQYF
TRBJ2-7 | TRBV7-9 | CASSLPGQGFAEQYF
TRBJ2-5 | TRBV20-1 | CSALNRDRDQETQYF
TRBJ1-1 | TRBV6-1 | CASRPSEGPMEAFF
TRBJ2-1 | TRBV4-1 | CASIGGNNEQFF
TRBJ2-1 | TRBV28 | CASSNDRDPYNEQFF
TRBJ1-2 | TRBV7-9 | CASSLVMSDGYTF
TRBJ2-5 | TRBV14 | CASSQDMRGQETQYF
TRBJ2-1 | TRBV28 | CASSPRTSGRPINEQFF
TRBJ1-2 | TRBV14 | CASSRAPRDSYGYTF
TRBJ2-3 | TRBV7-3 | CASSDLAGTDTQYF
TRBJ2-1 | TRBV12-3/TRBV12-4 | CASKASSYNEQFF
TRBJ2-7 | TRBV12-3/TRBV12-4 | CASSIHSYEQYF
TRBJ2-5 | TRBV6-1 | CASSRRSGTSMGETQYF